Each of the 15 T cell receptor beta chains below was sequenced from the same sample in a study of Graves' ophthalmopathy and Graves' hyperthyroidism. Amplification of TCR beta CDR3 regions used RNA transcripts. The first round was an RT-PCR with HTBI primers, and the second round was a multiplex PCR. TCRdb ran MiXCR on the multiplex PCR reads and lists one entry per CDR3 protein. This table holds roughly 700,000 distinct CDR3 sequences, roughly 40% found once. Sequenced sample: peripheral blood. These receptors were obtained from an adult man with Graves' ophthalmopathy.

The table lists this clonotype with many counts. Written as DNA, the CDR3 is TGTGCCAGCAGCGTAAGGGACAGGGGCGACTATGGCTACACCTTC. Amino acids: CASSVRDRGDYGYTF. This chain uses TRBV7-9 with TRBJ1-2; the match to TRBD1 covers 10 bases. V lost 5 bases and J lost 3; bases outside the gene matches: 6. CDR3 length: 15 residues. Germline V CDR1 and CDR2: SEHNR, FQNEAQ (reference sequence).

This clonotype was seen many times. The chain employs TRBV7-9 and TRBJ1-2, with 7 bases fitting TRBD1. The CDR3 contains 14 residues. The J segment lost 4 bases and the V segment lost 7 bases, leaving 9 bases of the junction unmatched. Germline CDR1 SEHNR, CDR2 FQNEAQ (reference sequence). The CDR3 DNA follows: TGTGCCAGCACAAAGACAGGGTCTGGCTATGGCTACACCTTC. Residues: CASTKTGSGYGYTF.

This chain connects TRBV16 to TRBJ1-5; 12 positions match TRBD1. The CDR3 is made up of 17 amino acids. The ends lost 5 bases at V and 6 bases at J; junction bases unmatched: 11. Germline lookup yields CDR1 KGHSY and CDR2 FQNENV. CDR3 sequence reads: CASSAGTGGAGVQPQHF. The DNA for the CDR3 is TGTGCCAGCAGCGCCGGGACAGGGGGCGCAGGGGTTCAGCCCCAGCATTTT.

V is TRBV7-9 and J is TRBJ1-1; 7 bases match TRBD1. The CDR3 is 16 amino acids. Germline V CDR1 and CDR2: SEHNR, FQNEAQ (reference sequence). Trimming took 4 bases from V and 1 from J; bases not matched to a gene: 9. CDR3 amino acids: CASSYPRGTENTEAFF. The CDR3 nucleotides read TGTGCCAGCAGCTACCCGCGCGGGACAGAGAACACTGAAGCTTTCTTT.

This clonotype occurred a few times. The CDR3 sequence is CASSLGAGVGEQYF. The CDR3 nucleotides read TGTGCCAGCAGCTTGGGTGCGGGAGTAGGCGAGCAGTACTTC. The V call is TRBV9, the J call TRBJ2-7, with 7 bases that match TRBD2. This CDR3 has 14 amino acids. Germline V gene data show CDR1 as SGDLS and CDR2 as YYNGEE. With V trimmed by 4 bases and J by 6 bases, 10 bases remained unmatched.

The CDR3 sequence: CSARSPGQGKYEQYF. The CDR3 coding sequence is TGCAGTGCTAGATCTCCGGGACAGGGGAAGTACGAGCAGTACTTC. The rearrangement uses TRBV20-1 and TRBJ2-7; 10 nucleotides match TRBD1. V gave up 2 bases and J gave up 4 bases; unmatched junction bases: 8. Germline V gene sequence: CDR1 DFQATT, CDR2 SNEGSKA (reference sequence). The CDR3 extends over 15 amino acids.

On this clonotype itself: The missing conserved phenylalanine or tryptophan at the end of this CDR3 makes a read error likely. The CDR3 sequence: CASSQESGTGELFS. The CDR3 bases are TGTGCCAGCAGCCAAGAATCGGGCACCGGGGAGCTGTTTTCT. The chain recombines TRBV25-1 with TRBJ2-2; the D is unclear. The V end was cut by 6 bases, the J end by 4 bases, with 12 bases between. Germline CDR1 and CDR2: MGHDK and SYGVNS. The CDR3 covers 14 residues.

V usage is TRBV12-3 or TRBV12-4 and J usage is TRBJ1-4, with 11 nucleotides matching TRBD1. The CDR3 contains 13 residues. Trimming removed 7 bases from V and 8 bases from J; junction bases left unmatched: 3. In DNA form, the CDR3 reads TGTGCCAGCATGGACAGGGGGCGCGAAAAACTGTTTTTT. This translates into CASMDRGREKLFF.

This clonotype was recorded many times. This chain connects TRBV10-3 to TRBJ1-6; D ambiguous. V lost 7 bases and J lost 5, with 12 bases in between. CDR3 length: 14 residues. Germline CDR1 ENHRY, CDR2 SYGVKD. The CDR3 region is CAIKRGANNSPLHF. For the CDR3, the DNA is TGTGCCATCAAACGGGGAGCCAATAATTCACCCCTCCACTTT.

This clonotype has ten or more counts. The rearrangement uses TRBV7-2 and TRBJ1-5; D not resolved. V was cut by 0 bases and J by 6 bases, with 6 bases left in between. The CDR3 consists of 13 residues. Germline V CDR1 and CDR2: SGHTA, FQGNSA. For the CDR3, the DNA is TGTGCCAGCAGCTTAGCGGGGTTTCAGCCCCAGCATTTT. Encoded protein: CASSLAGFQPQHF.

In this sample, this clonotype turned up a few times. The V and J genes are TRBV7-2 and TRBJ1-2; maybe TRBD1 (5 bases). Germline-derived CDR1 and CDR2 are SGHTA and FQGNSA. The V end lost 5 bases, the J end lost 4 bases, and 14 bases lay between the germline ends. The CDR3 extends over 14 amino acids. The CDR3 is CASSPGGDLYGYTF. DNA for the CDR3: TGTGCCAGCAGCCCCGGGGGGGACCTCTATGGCTACACCTTC.

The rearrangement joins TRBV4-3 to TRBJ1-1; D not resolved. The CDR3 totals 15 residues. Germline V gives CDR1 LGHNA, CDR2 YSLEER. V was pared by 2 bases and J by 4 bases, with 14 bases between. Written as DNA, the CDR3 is TGCGCCAGCAGCCAACAGAGACTGTCTGGCACTGAAGCTTTCTTT. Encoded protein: CASSQQRLSGTEAFF.

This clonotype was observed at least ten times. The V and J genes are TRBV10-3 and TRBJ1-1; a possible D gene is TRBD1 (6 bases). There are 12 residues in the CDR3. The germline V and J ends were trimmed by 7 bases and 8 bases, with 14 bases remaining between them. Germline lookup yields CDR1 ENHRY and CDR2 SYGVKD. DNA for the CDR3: TGTGCCATCAACGAGGGGGAAGAGGAAGCTTTCTTT. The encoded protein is CAINEGEEEAFF.

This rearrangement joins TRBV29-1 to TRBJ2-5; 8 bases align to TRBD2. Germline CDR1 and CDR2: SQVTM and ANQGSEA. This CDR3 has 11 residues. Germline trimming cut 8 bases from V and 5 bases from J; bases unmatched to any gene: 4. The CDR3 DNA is TGCAGCATCTCGGGAGGGGAGACCCAGTACTTC. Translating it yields CSISGGETQYF.

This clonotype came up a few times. The CDR3 DNA reads as TGCAGCGTGGAGGGACTAGCGAGCACCGGGGAGCTGTTTTTT. This encodes CSVEGLASTGELFF. The gene calls are TRBV29-1 and TRBJ2-2; the match to TRBD2 covers 10 bases. This CDR3 has 14 amino acids. The germline gives CDR1 SQVTM, CDR2 ANQGSEA. Unmatched junction bases numbered 5, after V lost 6 bases and J lost 4 bases.